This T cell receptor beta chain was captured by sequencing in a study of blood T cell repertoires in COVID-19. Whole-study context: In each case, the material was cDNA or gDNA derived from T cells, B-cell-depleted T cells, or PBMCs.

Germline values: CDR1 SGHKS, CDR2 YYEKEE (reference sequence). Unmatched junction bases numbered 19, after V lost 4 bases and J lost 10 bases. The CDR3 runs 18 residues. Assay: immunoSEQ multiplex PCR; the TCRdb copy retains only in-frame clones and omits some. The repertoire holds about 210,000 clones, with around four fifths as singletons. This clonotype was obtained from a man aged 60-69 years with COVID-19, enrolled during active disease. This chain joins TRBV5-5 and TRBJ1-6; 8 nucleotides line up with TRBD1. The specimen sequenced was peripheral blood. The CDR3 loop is CASSGGQGGSHGPSPLHF. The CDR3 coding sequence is TGTGCCAGCAGCGGCGGACAGGGCGGATCCCATGGTCCCTCACCCCTCCACTTT. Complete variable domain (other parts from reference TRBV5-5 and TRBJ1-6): DAGVTQSPTHLIKTRGQQVTLRCSPISGHKSVSWYQQVLGQGPQFIFQYYEKEERGRGNFPDRFSARQFPNYSSELNVNALLLGDSALYLCASSGGQGGSHGPSPLHFGNGTRLTVT.